This TCR beta chain appears in the sequencing data of a study of shared clonotypes between healthy human individuals. CDR3 length: 14 amino acids. Germline V CDR1 and CDR2: SGDLS, YYNGEE. The V end lost 0 bases, the J end lost 4 bases, and 10 bases lay between the germline ends. The study, taken as a whole, reports: A few donors had around 5% of their naive CD4 clonotypes in common. Shared clonotypes across all four donors exceeded non-shared ones in generation probability.

Libraries were prepared by immunoSEQ multiplex PCR; TCRdb keeps only in-frame clonotypes and omits some of them. This table holds fewer than 3 million clones, just under 95% found once. About this clone: Its antigen is undetermined.

The sequenced material came from naive CD4+ T cells from PBMCs. Subset defined: CD45RA+ positively selected. V is TRBV9 and J is TRBJ1-2; D is possibly TRBD1 (6 bases). This TCR was recovered from a young man in good health. Some clones in this sample may be carry-over from other donors' samples. CDR3 region: CASSVGTVFYGYTF. Here the CDR3 DNA reads TGTGCCAGCAGCGTAGGGACAGTATTCTATGGCTACACCTTC. Full variable domain (remainder filled in from reference TRBV9 and TRBJ1-2): DSGVTQTPKHLITATGQRVTLRCSPRSGDLSVYWYQQSLDQGLQFLIQYYNGEERAKGNILERFSAQQFPDLHSELNLSSLELGDSALYFCASSVGTVFYGYTFGSGTRLTVV.